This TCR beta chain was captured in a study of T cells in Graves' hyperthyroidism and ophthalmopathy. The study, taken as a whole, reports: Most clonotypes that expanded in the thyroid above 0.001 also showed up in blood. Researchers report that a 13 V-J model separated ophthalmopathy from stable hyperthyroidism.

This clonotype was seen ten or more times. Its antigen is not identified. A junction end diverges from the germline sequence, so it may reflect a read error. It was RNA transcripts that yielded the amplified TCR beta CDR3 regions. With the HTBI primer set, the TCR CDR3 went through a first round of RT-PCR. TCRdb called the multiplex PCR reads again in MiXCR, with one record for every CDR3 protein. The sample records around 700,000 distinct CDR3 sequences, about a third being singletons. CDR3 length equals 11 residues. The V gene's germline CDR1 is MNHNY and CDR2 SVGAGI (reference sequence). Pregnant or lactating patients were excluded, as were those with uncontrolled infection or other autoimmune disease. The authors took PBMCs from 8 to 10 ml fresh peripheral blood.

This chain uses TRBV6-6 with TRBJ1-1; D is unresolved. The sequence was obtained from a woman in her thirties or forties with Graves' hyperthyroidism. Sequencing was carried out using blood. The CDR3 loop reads CASSYLDLLIF. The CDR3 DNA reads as TGTGCCAGCAGTTATTTGGACTTGCTCATCTTT.